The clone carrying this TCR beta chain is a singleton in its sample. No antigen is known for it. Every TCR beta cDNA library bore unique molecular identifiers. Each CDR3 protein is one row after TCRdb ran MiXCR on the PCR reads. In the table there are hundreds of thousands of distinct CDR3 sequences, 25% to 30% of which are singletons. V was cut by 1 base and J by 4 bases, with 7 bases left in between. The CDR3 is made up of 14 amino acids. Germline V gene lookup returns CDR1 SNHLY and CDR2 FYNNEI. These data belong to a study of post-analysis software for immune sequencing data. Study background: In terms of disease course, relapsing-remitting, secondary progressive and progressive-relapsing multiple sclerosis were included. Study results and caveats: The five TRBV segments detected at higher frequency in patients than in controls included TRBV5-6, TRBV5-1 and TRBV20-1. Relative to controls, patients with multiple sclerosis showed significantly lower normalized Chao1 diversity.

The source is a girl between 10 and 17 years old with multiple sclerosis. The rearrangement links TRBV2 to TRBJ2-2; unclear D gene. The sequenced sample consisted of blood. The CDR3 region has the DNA TGTGCCAGCAGTGAAGGGAGTTTCACCGGGGAGCTGTTTTTT. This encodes CASSEGSFTGELFF.